This T cell receptor beta chain derives from a study of blood T cell repertoires in COVID-19 (dated by TCRdb to about 2020). Background for the entire study: The collaborator samples originated in the United States, Italy and Spain and spanned the acute and convalescent phases of COVID-19. The prospective study material was composed of cDNA or gDNA derived from T cells, B-cell-depleted T cells, or PBMCs. Deeply sampled blood TCRbeta repertoires from subjects exposed to, actively infected with, or recovered from COVID-19 were included in the dataset. The repertoires were made available in a free public database intended to serve as a resource for research on the immune response to SARS-CoV-2. The samples were drawn from the first 160 participants of the ongoing ImmuneRACE study and from 950 to 1,500 subjects provided by 6 global collaborators. Sample metadata almost always included a de-identified subject ID, COVID-19 status, age in years and sex. HLA class I and class II types, where available, came from metadata supplied by the sample provider rather than from assay-based typing.

Participants in the prospective study were enrolled through a virtual design, were aged about 18 to 100 years, and lived in about 25 United States geographic areas. To assign participants to cohorts, the prospective study relied on clinical history that participants themselves reported in a screening survey and a study questionnaire. Exposed participants had been in contact, within 2 weeks of entering the study, with a person who had a PCR-confirmed or clinician-diagnosed case of COVID-19. In the prospective study, whole blood, serum and a nasopharyngeal or oropharyngeal swab were collected from each participant by mobile phlebotomists. Over an approximately 2-month period, participants in the prospective study had the option of providing additional blood draws and questionnaires. Before DNA extraction, blood samples from the prospective study were shipped at room temperature or frozen. Via the germline V gene, CDR1 is SGHRS and CDR2 YFSETQ. CDR3 length: 13 amino acids, cysteine to phenylalanine. Only the CDR3 portion is preserved as DNA: 39 bases, with reading frame beginning at the first base. V and J are trimmed by 3 bases and 6 bases, and the gene matches miss 2 bases of the junction.

Study-level results and caveats: How much clinical and demographic metadata was included differed by source and by participant, and the metadata was provided uncurated.

TCRbeta CDR3 regions were amplified from genomic DNA by means of the immunoSEQ Assay, a bias-controlled multiplex PCR. In the original analysis: Within the assay, amplification of reference gene primers was used to estimate how many nucleated cells each sample contained. Sequence reads were collapsed and filtered to measure the absolute abundance of every unique TCRbeta CDR3 rearrangement. For each sample, productive Simpson clonality was calculated by taking the square root of Simpson's diversity index across productive rearrangements. TCRdb took this table from immuneACCESS and kept in-frame rearrangements with V and J called. Such tables lack part of the clones; where checked against another copy, unresolved V genes explain under half of the gap, and the rest is unexplained. That table supplies the V and J calls and clone size; D and trimming were determined from the DNA. The sample table records about 320,000 clones; about 85% of these occur just once. In total, the top ten clones hold approximately 1.9% of the sample.

Regarding this clone: Its antigen is currently not known. No per-base quality is available; no much larger clone lies one base away.

Rearrangement joined TRBV5-1 to TRBJ2-2, with 7 bases aligning to TRBD1. The sequencing input was PBMCs or T cells enriched from blood (not recorded which). The receptor was isolated from a woman aged 25 to 39 who had been exposed to COVID-19. The CDR3: CASSSTGPGELFF. Read as DNA, the sequence is TGCGCCAGCAGCTCGACAGGGCCCGGGGAGCTGTTTTTT.